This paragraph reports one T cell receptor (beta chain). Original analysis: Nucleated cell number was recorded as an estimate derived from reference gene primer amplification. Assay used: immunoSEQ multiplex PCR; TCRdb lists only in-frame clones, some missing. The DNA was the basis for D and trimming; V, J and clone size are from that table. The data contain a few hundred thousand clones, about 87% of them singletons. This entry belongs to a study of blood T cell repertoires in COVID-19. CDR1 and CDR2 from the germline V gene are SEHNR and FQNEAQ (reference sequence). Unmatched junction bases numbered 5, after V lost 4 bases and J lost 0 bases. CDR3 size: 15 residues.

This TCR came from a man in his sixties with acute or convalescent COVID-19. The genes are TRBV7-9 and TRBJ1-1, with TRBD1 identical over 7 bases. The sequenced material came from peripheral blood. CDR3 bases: TGTGCCAGCAGCTCACGGAGGGGGCTGAACACTGAAGCTTTCTTT. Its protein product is CASSSRRGLNTEAFF.